Following are 9 T cell receptor beta chains from one sample sequenced in a study of blood T cells in healthy people across ages. Through a sample-barcoded 5' primer and a J-beta primer mix, a second PCR was run for roughly 6 to 11 cycles. TCRdb passed the 5' RACE reads through MiXCR, listing each CDR3 protein once. This sample has 850,000 to 1,000,000 distinct CDR3 sequences, with roughly half found just once. Material for sequencing was blood. These receptor sequences come from an older woman in good health.

The chain is built from TRBV2 and TRBJ2-1; no reliable D call. Trimming stripped 0 bases from V and 6 bases from J, with 6 bases between. The germline gives CDR1 SNHLY, CDR2 FYNNEI. The CDR3 has 13 residues. In nucleotides, the CDR3 is TGTGCCAGCAGTGAAGCCCGGTTCAATGAGCAGTTCTTC. This sequence encodes CASSEARFNEQFF.

This chain joins TRBV20-1 and TRBJ2-1; D gene uncertain. This CDR3 comprises 13 residues. The germline V and J ends were trimmed by 5 bases and 2 bases, with 10 bases remaining between them. Germline V gene lookup returns CDR1 DFQATT and CDR2 SNEGSKA (reference sequence). The DNA of the CDR3 is TGCAGTGCTCGGAGCGATCCCTACAATGAGCAGTTCTTC. Its translation: CSARSDPYNEQFF.

The gene calls are TRBV12-3 or TRBV12-4 and TRBJ2-7, with D maybe TRBD2 (5 bases). V lost 6 bases and J 0 bases, leaving 12 bases between the germline ends. There are 14 residues in the CDR3. Here the CDR3 reads CASRKGGSSYEQYF. As DNA, the CDR3 is TGTGCCAGCAGAAAAGGAGGTTCCTCCTACGAGCAGTACTTC.

V is TRBV5-1 and J is TRBJ2-5, with D perhaps being TRBD1 or TRBD2 (6 bases each). The V and J ends lost 5 bases and 1 base respectively, with 12 bases between them. The germline V gene encodes CDR1 SGHRS and CDR2 YFSETQ. CDR3 size: 14 residues. The CDR3 DNA reads TGCGCCAGCAGGCGCTCGGGGGCCCAAGAGACCCAGTACTTC. Translating gives CASRRSGAQETQYF.

The rearrangement links TRBV5-1 to TRBJ2-7; 9 nucleotides align to TRBD1. The end of the DNA fits TRBJ2-5 better, so the J call may be wrong. Germline assignment: CDR1 SGHRS and CDR2 YFSETQ. CDR3 length: 13 residues. CDR3 region: CASSMGQGWTQYF. The CDR3 nucleotides read TGCGCCAGCAGCATGGGACAGGGTTGGACCCAGTACTTC.

The chain recombines TRBV12-3 or TRBV12-4 with TRBJ2-3; a possible D gene is TRBD2 (5 bases). V lost 3 bases to trimming and J lost 1 base, with 11 bases between them. The CDR3 is made up of 15 amino acids. The CDR3 DNA sequence: TGTGCCAGCAGTTTGGCGGGCGTTCGCACAGATACGCAGTATTTT. This encodes CASSLAGVRTDTQYF.

This clonotype was detected a few times. The chain uses TRBV7-2 and TRBJ1-5; D is unclear. Germline V gene data show CDR1 as SGHTA and CDR2 as FQGNSA. This CDR3 is built from 15 residues. Trimming removed 5 bases at V and 8 bases at J, with 19 bases between. The CDR3 region is CASSPRRVLNEPQHF. The CDR3 nucleotides read TGTGCCAGCAGCCCCCGTCGTGTCCTAAACGAGCCCCAGCATTTT.

The gene calls are TRBV6-2 or TRBV6-3 and TRBJ2-1; 7 nucleotides line up with TRBD1. The CDR3 contains 14 residues. The germline V gene has CDR1 MNHEY and CDR2 SVGEGT. V gave up 8 bases and J gave up 8 bases; unmatched junction bases: 12. CDR3 in amino acids: CASVGTAPNDEQFF. CDR3 DNA sequence: TGTGCCAGCGTTGGGACAGCCCCCAACGATGAGCAGTTCTTC.

The V gene is TRBV12-3 or TRBV12-4, the J gene TRBJ2-5, with D unresolved. There are 15 residues in the CDR3. Trimming took off 1 base at V and 0 bases at J, with 9 bases between the two ends. The CDR3, as DNA: TGTGCCAGCAGTTTAGGGGCGTCCTACCAAGAGACCCAGTACTTC. This translates into CASSLGASYQETQYF.